Below, 4 T cell receptor beta chains from the same sample are listed, as sequenced in a study of vaccination and CD4 T cells after COVID-19. Treatment here: roughly 11-day PBMC culture with coronavirus spike peptide pools or control peptides (ViraFEST assay). These TCRs are of unknown antigen specificity. With the Oncomine TCR Beta short-read assay, DNA from cultured CD4+ T cells was sequenced. TCRdb called the PCR reads again in MiXCR, with one record for every CDR3 protein. The sample includes around 16,000 distinct CDR3 sequences, 35% to 45% of them seen just once. Sequencing used CD4+ T cells from blood, cultured in vitro, obtained before SARS-CoV-2 vaccination. All receptors come from a human donor who received a COVID-19 vaccine.

The chain is built from TRBV12-3 or TRBV12-4 and TRBJ1-1; D is ambiguous. The CDR3 loop spans 13 amino acids. V gave up 5 bases and J gave up 3 bases, with 10 bases separating them. The CDR3 region is CASSANRDTEAFF. The CDR3 DNA sequence: TGTGCCAGCAGTGCAAATCGGGACACTGAAGCTTTCTTT.

In its sample, this clonotype was seen a few times. This chain links TRBV30 with TRBJ1-5, with 7 bases matching TRBD1. CDR1 and CDR2 (germline): GTSNPN, SVGIG (reference sequence). CDR3 length: 13 amino acids. The V segment lost 2 bases and the J segment 8 bases; nucleotides outside the gene matches: 6. The CDR3 spells CAWSSGQVEPQHF. The CDR3 DNA reads TGTGCCTGGAGTTCCGGACAGGTTGAGCCCCAGCATTTT.

The V and J genes are TRBV12-5 and TRBJ2-2; D is undetermined. The CDR3 loop spans 12 amino acids. V lost 1 base and J lost 7, with 4 bases in between. Germline-derived CDR1 and CDR2 are LGHNT and FRNRAP. The CDR3 reads CASGLEGGELFF. CDR3 nucleotide sequence: TGTGCTAGTGGTTTGGAGGGCGGGGAGCTGTTTTTT. The full variable domain, rest sourced from reference TRBV12-5 and TRBJ2-2, is DARVTQTPRHKVTEMGQEVTMRCQPILGHNTVFWYRQTMMQGLELLAYFRNRAPLDDSGMPKDRFSAEMPDATLATLKIQPSEPRDSAVYFCASGLEGGELFFGEGSRLTVL.

CDR3 in amino acids: CASSSRTPTGHYGYTF. Written as DNA, the CDR3 is TGTGCCAGCAGCTCCCGAACACCGACAGGGCACTATGGCTACACCTTC. The V and J genes are TRBV5-4 and TRBJ1-2, with 7 bases fitting TRBD1. The CDR3 covers 16 residues. V shed 3 bases, J shed 3 bases, and the junction held 11 bases outside the gene matches. Germline assignment: CDR1 SGHNT and CDR2 YYREEE (reference sequence).